Listed here are 16 T cell receptor beta chains from one sample, sequenced in a study of post-analysis software for immune sequencing data. The study, taken as a whole, reports: Elevated frequency relative to controls characterized 4 or 5 TRBV segments in patients, TRBV5-6, TRBV5-1 and TRBV20-1 among them.

cDNA libraries for TCR beta contained unique molecular identifiers. Each CDR3 protein is one row after TCRdb ran MiXCR on the PCR reads. The top ten clones hold 11% of a sample with approximately 660,000 distinct CDR3 sequences, 55% to 60% of them seen once. No cognate antigen is known for these TCRs. Material for sequencing was blood. The receptors come from a girl under 10 years old with multiple sclerosis.

The chain employs TRBV20-1 and TRBJ2-3, with TRBD2 matching over 7 bases. Germline V gives CDR1 DFQATT, CDR2 SNEGSKA (reference sequence). The J segment lost 5 bases and the V segment lost 3 bases, leaving 5 bases of the junction unmatched. This CDR3 comprises 13 residues. The CDR3 DNA sequence: TGCAGTGCTAGGGGAGGGGCGGGAGATACGCAGTATTTT. This sequence encodes CSARGGAGDTQYF.

The sample holds many counts of this clonotype. This rearrangement joins TRBV7-9 to TRBJ2-3, with a tentative D call TRBD2 (6 bases). The ends were cut back, 5 bases at V and 1 base at J, with 10 bases in the middle. The CDR3 loop spans 14 amino acids. CDR1 and CDR2 from the germline V gene are SEHNR and FQNEAQ (reference sequence). CDR3: CASSPTGGTDTQYF. In nucleotides, the CDR3 is TGTGCCAGCAGCCCTACGGGGGGCACAGATACGCAGTATTTT.

The chain recombines TRBV7-6 with TRBJ1-5; tentative D call: TRBD1 (6 bases). V was cut by 5 bases and J by 2 bases, with 10 bases left in between. This CDR3 has 14 residues. CDR1 SGHVS and CDR2 FNYEAQ come from the germline V gene. Here the CDR3 DNA reads TGTGCCAGCAGCACAGGGATAGGCAATCAGCCCCAGCATTTT. It specifies CASSTGIGNQPQHF.

This clonotype came up a few times. This sequence joins TRBV5-1 and TRBJ2-1; 11 bases map to TRBD1. J gave up 7 bases and V 4 bases, and 7 bases lay outside the gene matches. There are 15 residues in the CDR3. CDR1 is SGHRS and CDR2 is YFSETQ in the germline V gene. This chain's CDR3 is CASSTGTGGRNEQFF. Here the CDR3 DNA reads TGCGCCAGCAGCACCGGGACAGGGGGGCGTAATGAGCAGTTCTTC.

J is TRBJ1-6 and V is TRBV5-1; 8 bases match TRBD1. V dropped 4 bases and J dropped 8; count of bases not matched to a gene: 8. CDR3 length: 15 residues. CDR1 is SGHRS, CDR2 YFSETQ, per germline. The CDR3 is CASSITTGEDSPLHF. The CDR3 nucleotides read TGCGCCAGCAGCATAACGACAGGGGAGGATTCACCCCTCCACTTT.

The J gene is TRBJ1-5, the V gene TRBV29-1; possibly TRBD1 for D (5 bases). The CDR3 covers 15 residues. Germline lookup yields CDR1 SQVTM and CDR2 ANQGSEA. Trimming took 3 bases from V and 4 from J, leaving 16 bases between them. CDR3 sequence (DNA): TGCAGCGTTGAGGTCACAGGTGAAGAGAATCAGCCCCAGCATTTT. This gives the protein CSVEVTGEENQPQHF.

The chain joins TRBV29-1 to TRBJ2-7; the match to TRBD1 covers 8 bases. The CDR3 has 14 amino acids. J gave up 7 bases and V 7 bases, and 15 bases lay outside the gene matches. Germline CDR1 is SQVTM and CDR2 is ANQGSEA. DNA of the CDR3: TGCAGCGCTGTGGGATCAGGGGGCTTGGGGGAGCAGTACTTC. As protein: CSAVGSGGLGEQYF.

This chain joins TRBV6-5 and TRBJ2-5; no clear D. This CDR3 has 15 amino acids. The V end was cut by 4 bases, the J end by 1 base, with 13 bases between. Germline lookup yields CDR1 MNHEY and CDR2 SVGAGI. The CDR3 DNA follows: TGTGCCAGCAGTTTTTCCGGAGCCTCCCAAGAGACCCAGTACTTC. Residues: CASSFSGASQETQYF.

This clonotype was detected once. The genes are TRBV5-1 and TRBJ1-2; D gene ambiguous. The length of the CDR3 is 14 residues. Germline-derived CDR1 and CDR2 are SGHRS and YFSETQ. Trimming stripped 0 bases from V and 0 bases from J, with 6 bases between. CDR3 sequence: CASSLANPNYGYTF. The DNA for the CDR3 is TGCGCCAGCAGCTTGGCCAACCCTAACTATGGCTACACCTTC.

This chain links TRBV29-1 with TRBJ2-5, with no clear D. Trimming removed 5 bases at V and 7 bases at J, with 8 bases between. CDR1 SQVTM and CDR2 ANQGSEA come from the germline V gene. This CDR3 is built from 10 residues. Written as DNA, the CDR3 is TGCAGCGTTCTGTGGGGGACCCAGTACTTC. Translation gives CSVLWGTQYF.

This clonotype was observed a few times. The V gene is TRBV4-2, the J gene TRBJ1-1; no definite D call. Trimming took 2 bases from V and 0 from J, leaving 7 bases between them. Germline lookup yields CDR1 LGHNA and CDR2 YNFKEQ. This CDR3 is built from 14 residues. DNA for the CDR3: TGTGCCAGCAGCCAATATGTCGTGAACACTGAAGCTTTCTTT. Translated: CASSQYVVNTEAFF.

The J gene is TRBJ2-5, the V gene TRBV6-5, with D uncertain. The J call may be mistaken, given a closer DNA end match to TRBJ2-7. Germline CDR1 is MNHEY and CDR2 is SVGAGI. CDR3 length: 13 amino acids. The CDR3 coding sequence is TGTGCCAGCAGTTACCTGAGACAAGACGAGCAGTACTTC. Translating it yields CASSYLRQDEQYF.

The rearrangement joins TRBV4-3 to TRBJ2-3; 7 bases are a match to TRBD2. Germline trimming cut 4 bases from V and 3 bases from J; bases unmatched to any gene: 7. The CDR3 is 15 amino acids. The germline V gene encodes CDR1 LGHNA and CDR2 YSLEER. The CDR3 nucleotides are TGCGCCAGCAGCCGAAGGGAGGGAGGGACAGATACGCAGTATTTT. This codes for CASSRREGGTDTQYF.

This chain connects TRBV29-1 to TRBJ1-2; no definite D call. CDR3 size: 16 residues. V lost 5 bases and J lost 0, with 19 bases in between. Germline CDR1 is SQVTM and CDR2 is ANQGSEA. The CDR3 DNA reads as TGCAGCGTTCCGGTGCGGTGGGCCGCAGCTAACTATGGCTACACCTTC. Its translation: CSVPVRWAAANYGYTF.

The table lists this clonotype with a few counts. The V gene is TRBV28, the J gene TRBJ2-1, with 8 bases aligning to TRBD2. V shed 5 bases and J 6 bases; nucleotides not matched to a gene: 6. The CDR3 totals 14 residues. Germline CDR1 and CDR2: MDHEN and SYDVKM. This chain's CDR3 is CASSPAGDRNEQFF. Written as DNA, the CDR3 is TGTGCCAGCAGTCCAGCGGGAGATCGCAATGAGCAGTTCTTC. Full variable domain (outside the CDR3, taken from reference TRBV28 and TRBJ2-1): DVKVTQSSRYLVKRTGEKVFLECVQDMDHENMFWYRQDPGLGLRLIYFSYDVKMKEKGDIPEGYSVSREKKERFSLILESASTNQTSMYLCASSPAGDRNEQFFGPGTRLTVL.

On this clonotype: One end of the junction is discordant with germline, which a read error may explain. The chain carries TRBV15 and TRBJ2-7, with unresolved D. The CDR3 contains 14 residues. CDR1 and CDR2 from the germline V gene are LNHNV and YYDKDF (reference sequence). Here the CDR3 DNA reads TGTGCCACCAGCGGAGACCTTAGCTCCTACGAGCAGTACTTC. It yields the protein CATSGDLSSYEQYF.